This TCR beta chain derives from a study of cytomegalovirus exposure and HLA in healthy donors. General study results and limits: For most TCR sequences rarity was the rule, although some public TCRs occurred in many donors. A later analysis showed that HLA-associated TCR beta chains had undergone more clonal expansion than equally common others. An analysis done earlier found most TCR beta V segments productive about 87% or about 30% of the time.

Donors showed nominal health when sampled, although they likely had unrecorded immune exposures. A multiplex PCR was run with 60 Vbeta primers and 13 Jbeta primers. Sequenced by immunoSEQ multiplex PCR; TCRdb stores in-frame clones only, minus some. The repertoire holds fewer than 250,000 clones, with approximately 80% as singletons. There are a few counts of this clone. Its antigen remains unidentified. Sequenced: PBMCs. This receptor was taken from a boy between 2 and 10 years old in good health and CMV-seronegative.

The CDR3 sequence: CASSRTRYYEQYF. The CDR3 DNA sequence: TGTGCCAGCAGTCGTACGCGATACTACGAGCAGTACTTC. The chain carries TRBV2 and TRBJ2-7, with D unresolved. This CDR3 region has 13 residues. V was trimmed by 5 bases and J by 3 bases, leaving 11 bases between them. Germline CDR1 reads SNHLY; CDR2 reads FYNNEI. The variable domain in full, completed from reference TRBV2 and TRBJ2-7, reads EPEVTQTPSHQVTQMGQEVILRCVPISNHLYFYWYRQILGQKVEFLVSFYNNEISEKSEIFDDQFSVERPDGSNFTLKIRSTKLEDSAMYFCASSRTRYYEQYFGPGTRLTVT.